A single sample gave rise to the 22 T cell receptor beta chains below, sequenced in a study of cytomegalovirus exposure and HLA in healthy donors. Sequencing used immunoSEQ multiplex PCR; TCRdb keeps in-frame clones, though not all of them. The repertoire includes some 140,000 clones, 70% to 90% of them detected once, and approximately 1.5% sits in the top ten. Sequenced: PBMCs. The origin of the receptors is a woman aged 25 to 39 in good health and CMV-seronegative.

V is TRBV30 and J is TRBJ1-1; 7 bases agree with TRBD1. J lost 4 bases, V lost 4 bases, and 9 bases had no gene match. This CDR3 region has 14 residues. Per the germline V gene, CDR1 is GTSNPN and CDR2 is SVGIG (reference sequence). CDR3 sequence: CAWNLGQVGTEAFF. DNA for the CDR3: TGTGCCTGGAATCTCGGACAGGTCGGCACTGAAGCTTTCTTT.

V and J are TRBV2 and TRBJ2-3; 7 bases map to TRBD2. The CDR3 has 16 amino acids. With 4 bases clipped from V and 3 bases from J, the junction kept 10 bases outside the gene matches. Germline CDR1 and CDR2: SNHLY and FYNNEI. The chain's CDR3 is CASSVEWGGRTDTQYF. CDR3 nucleotide sequence: TGTGCCAGCAGTGTTGAGTGGGGGGGTCGGACAGATACGCAGTATTTT.

The chain joins TRBV9 to TRBJ2-5; D possibly corresponds to TRBD1 (5 bases). Trimming took off 4 bases at V and 5 bases at J, with 15 bases between the two ends. The CDR3 covers 14 residues. Germline V gene lookup returns CDR1 SGDLS and CDR2 YYNGEE. The CDR3 DNA follows: TGTGCCAGCAGCCAAACTTCTAGGGGCGAGACCCAGTACTTC. It translates to CASSQTSRGETQYF.

The chain links TRBV19 to TRBJ2-7, with TRBD1 matching over 8 bases. CDR3 size: 15 residues. Germline-derived CDR1 and CDR2 are LNHDA and SQIVND (reference sequence). V was pared by 7 bases and J by 2 bases, with 10 bases of the junction left unmatched. This CDR3 reads CASKSSGGLTYEQYF. The CDR3 nucleotides read TGTGCCAGTAAATCGTCAGGGGGCCTTACCTACGAGCAGTACTTC.

The V and J genes are TRBV27 and TRBJ2-4; D possibly corresponds to TRBD2 (6 bases). The CDR3 totals 15 residues. Trimming stripped 1 base from V and 0 bases from J, with 7 bases between. Looked up from germline, CDR1 is MNHEY and CDR2 is SMNVEV (reference sequence). The CDR3 loop is CASSLLEGAKNIQYF. The CDR3 DNA is TGTGCCAGCAGTTTATTGGAGGGAGCCAAAAACATTCAGTACTTC.

This chain uses TRBV5-1 with TRBJ2-1; 13 nucleotides match TRBD2. J was trimmed by 10 bases and V by 4 bases; bases with no gene match: 11. The CDR3 contains 16 residues. CDR1 SGHRS and CDR2 YFSETQ come from the germline V gene. This chain's CDR3 is CASSTPGTSGAREQFF. The DNA for the CDR3 is TGCGCCAGCAGCACTCCCGGGACTAGCGGGGCACGCGAGCAGTTCTTC.

The V call is TRBV11-3, the J call TRBJ2-3; TRBD1 is a possible D gene (6 bases). The V end lost 5 bases, the J end lost 6 bases, and 18 bases lay between the germline ends. This CDR3 is 15 amino acids long. Germline V gene lookup returns CDR1 SGHNT and CDR2 YENEEA. CDR3 nucleotides: TGTGCCAGCAGCGAGCAGGGGAAGAGCTCGGATACGCAGTATTTT. Translation gives CASSEQGKSSDTQYF.

A single count supports this clone. The chain links TRBV5-4 to TRBJ2-3, with a possible D match to TRBD2 (6 bases). V was trimmed by 0 bases and J by 4 bases, leaving 6 bases between them. The CDR3 has 13 amino acids. Germline lookup yields CDR1 SGHNT and CDR2 YYREEE (reference sequence). CDR3 amino acids: CASSLGGADTQYF. DNA of the CDR3: TGTGCCAGCAGCTTGGGGGGGGCAGATACGCAGTATTTT.

This clone has more than one count but fewer than ten. The V and J genes are TRBV11-2 and TRBJ2-7; D is possibly TRBD2 (5 bases). The V end was cut by 3 bases, the J end by 2 bases, with 8 bases between. From germline, CDR1 is SGHAT and CDR2 FQNNGV. CDR3 length equals 13 residues. The CDR3 DNA is TGTGCCAGCAGCTTCGGGATCGCCTACGAGCAGTACTTC. Translated, it gives CASSFGIAYEQYF.

The genes are TRBV5-1 and TRBJ1-6; 7 nucleotides line up with TRBD1. The CDR3 has 15 amino acids. J lost 3 bases, V lost 4 bases, and 4 bases had no gene match. Germline V gene lookup returns CDR1 SGHRS and CDR2 YFSETQ. CDR3 protein: CASSPGQNYNSPLHF. The CDR3 nucleotides read TGCGCCAGCAGCCCGGGACAGAACTATAATTCACCCCTCCACTTT.

The chain is built from TRBV27 and TRBJ1-2, with 7 bases matching TRBD1. In germline, CDR1 is MNHEY, CDR2 SMNVEV (reference sequence). V shed 2 bases and J 5 bases; nucleotides not matched to a gene: 11. The CDR3 is made up of 16 amino acids. CDR3 DNA: TGTGCCAGCAGTTTAATAGCAGGGGGAAGTCTTTATGGCTACACCTTC. Encoded protein: CASSLIAGGSLYGYTF.

The CDR3 loop is CASLDRYGETQYF. CDR3 coding DNA: TGTGCCAGTCTAGATCGGTATGGGGAGACCCAGTACTTC. The J gene is TRBJ2-5, the V gene TRBV19; D not certain. V was cut by 8 bases and J by 5 bases, with 15 bases left in between. Germline V gives CDR1 LNHDA, CDR2 SQIVND (reference sequence). This CDR3 has 13 residues.

This rearrangement joins TRBV19 to TRBJ1-1; D gene ambiguous. The CDR3 totals 14 residues. Trimming removed 6 bases at V and 2 bases at J, with 13 bases between. The germline V gene has CDR1 LNHDA and CDR2 SQIVND (reference sequence). CDR3 sequence reads: CASRPLRGNTEAFF. The CDR3 DNA reads TGTGCCAGTAGACCCCTGCGGGGTAACACTGAAGCTTTCTTT.

This chain connects TRBV30 to TRBJ1-3, with 9 bases that match TRBD1. J lost 4 bases, V lost 5 bases, and 9 bases had no gene match. This CDR3 region has 15 residues. Germline CDR1 is GTSNPN and CDR2 is SVGIG (reference sequence). CDR3 amino acids: CAWAGTGRPGNTIYF. The CDR3 region has the DNA TGTGCCTGGGCCGGGACAGGGCGGCCCGGAAACACCATATATTTT. Filled out from reference TRBV30 and TRBJ1-3, the complete variable domain reads SQTIHQWPATLVQPVGSPLSLECTVEGTSNPNLYWYRQAAGRGLQLLFYSVGIGQISSEVPQNLSASRPQDRQFILSSKKLLLSDSGFYLCAWAGTGRPGNTIYFGEGSWLTVV.

The chain has TRBV4-3 and TRBJ1-4; 9 nucleotides align to TRBD1. V dropped 1 base and J dropped 10; count of bases not matched to a gene: 7. The length of the CDR3 is 15 residues. Germline CDR1 LGHNA, CDR2 YSLEER. The CDR3 spells CASSQADRGEGKLFF. The DNA for the CDR3 is TGCGCCAGCAGCCAAGCGGACAGGGGCGAGGGAAAACTGTTTTTT.

In its sample, this clone was seen once. This chain uses TRBV13 with TRBJ2-1; D may be TRBD1 (5 bases). V dropped 6 bases and J dropped 7 bases, with 16 bases sitting between them. CDR1 and CDR2 from the germline V gene are PRHDT and FYEKMQ (reference sequence). The CDR3 runs 14 residues. Here the CDR3 DNA reads TGTGCCAGCAGTCAACTCAGGGATTGGAATGAGCAGTTCTTC. It translates to CASSQLRDWNEQFF.

The V call is TRBV2, the J call TRBJ1-3; D might be TRBD1 (6 bases). CDR3 size: 14 residues. Germline V gene data show CDR1 as SNHLY and CDR2 as FYNNEI. V was shortened by 10 bases and J by 0 bases, with 13 bases between the two germline ends. CDR3 amino acids: CATPTGHSGNTIYF. Written as DNA, the CDR3 is TGTGCCACCCCGACAGGTCACTCTGGAAACACCATATATTTT.

This clone was found a few times. This chain connects TRBV6-5 to TRBJ1-1; D gene uncertain. The germline gives CDR1 MNHEY, CDR2 SVGAGI. This CDR3 has 13 residues. Trimming took 5 bases from V and 5 from J, leaving 12 bases between them. The CDR3 region is CASSPPLRTEAFF. CDR3 coding DNA: TGTGCCAGCAGTCCCCCCCTCCGGACTGAAGCTTTCTTT.

The chain recombines TRBV2 with TRBJ1-1; tentative D call: TRBD1 (5 bases). The CDR3 length is 14 residues. Germline V gene data show CDR1 as SNHLY and CDR2 as FYNNEI. Trimming removed 8 bases at V and 0 bases at J, with 13 bases between. The CDR3 sequence: CASGVRQMNTEAFF. As DNA, the CDR3 is TGTGCCAGCGGGGTGAGACAGATGAACACTGAAGCTTTCTTT.

The rearrangement links TRBV20-1 to TRBJ1-3; possible D gene TRBD1, 6 bases. The CDR3 extends over 11 amino acids. The V gene's germline CDR1 is DFQATT and CDR2 SNEGSKA (reference sequence). The CDR3 loop reads CSQGSGNTIYF. The CDR3 nucleotides are TGCTCACAGGGATCTGGAAACACCATATATTTT.

The V gene is TRBV10-3, the J gene TRBJ2-3; 8 nucleotides match TRBD2. The CDR3 totals 13 residues. The V gene's germline CDR1 is ENHRY and CDR2 SYGVKD. J was trimmed by 3 bases and V by 4 bases; bases with no gene match: 0. Written as DNA, the CDR3 is TGTGCCATCAGTGGCGGGGGGACAGATACGCAGTATTTT. Its translation is CAISGGGTDTQYF.

This rearrangement joins TRBV11-2 to TRBJ2-2; 11 bases fit TRBD1. CDR3 length: 17 residues. CDR1 and CDR2 from the germline V gene are SGHAT and FQNNGV. V was clipped by 4 bases and J by 4 bases; unmatched bases: 8. The CDR3, as DNA: TGTGCCAGCAGCTACCCCGGGACAGGGGGTGTCACCGGGGAGCTGTTTTTT. The encoded protein is CASSYPGTGGVTGELFF.